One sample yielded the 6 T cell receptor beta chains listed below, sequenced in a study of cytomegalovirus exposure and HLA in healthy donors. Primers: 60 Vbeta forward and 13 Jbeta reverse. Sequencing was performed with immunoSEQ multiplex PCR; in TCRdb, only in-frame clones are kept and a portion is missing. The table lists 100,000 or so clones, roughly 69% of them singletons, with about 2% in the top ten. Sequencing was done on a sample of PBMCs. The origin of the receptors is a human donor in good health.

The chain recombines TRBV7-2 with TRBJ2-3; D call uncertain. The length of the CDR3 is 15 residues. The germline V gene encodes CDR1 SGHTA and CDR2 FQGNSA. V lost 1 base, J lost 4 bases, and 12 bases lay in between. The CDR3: CASSLDLNPSDTQYF. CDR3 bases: TGTGCCAGCAGCTTAGACCTAAACCCGTCAGATACGCAGTATTTT.

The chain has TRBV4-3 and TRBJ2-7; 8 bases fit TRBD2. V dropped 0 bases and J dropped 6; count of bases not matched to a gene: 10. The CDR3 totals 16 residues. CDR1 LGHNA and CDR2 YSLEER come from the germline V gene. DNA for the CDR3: TGCGCCAGCAGCCAAGATTCGGGAGGGCCAGGGCGCGAGCAGTACTTC. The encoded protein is CASSQDSGGPGREQYF.

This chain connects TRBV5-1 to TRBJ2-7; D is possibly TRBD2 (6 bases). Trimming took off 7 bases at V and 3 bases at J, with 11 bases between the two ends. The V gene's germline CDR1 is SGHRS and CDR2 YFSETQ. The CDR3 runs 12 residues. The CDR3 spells CASGTGRYEQYF. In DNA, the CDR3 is TGCGCCAGCGGGACTGGCCGCTACGAGCAGTACTTC.

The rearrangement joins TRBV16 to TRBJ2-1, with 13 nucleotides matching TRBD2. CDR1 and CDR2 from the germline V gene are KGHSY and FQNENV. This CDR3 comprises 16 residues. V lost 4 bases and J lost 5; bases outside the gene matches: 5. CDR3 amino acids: CASSRRLAGGNNEQFF. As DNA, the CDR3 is TGTGCCAGCAGCCGAAGACTAGCGGGAGGAAACAATGAGCAGTTCTTC.

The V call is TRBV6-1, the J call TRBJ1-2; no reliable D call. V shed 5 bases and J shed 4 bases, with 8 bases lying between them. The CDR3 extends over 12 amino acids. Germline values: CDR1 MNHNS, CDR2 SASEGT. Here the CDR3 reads CASSQTSYGYTF. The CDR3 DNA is TGTGCCAGCAGTCAGACAAGCTATGGCTACACCTTC.

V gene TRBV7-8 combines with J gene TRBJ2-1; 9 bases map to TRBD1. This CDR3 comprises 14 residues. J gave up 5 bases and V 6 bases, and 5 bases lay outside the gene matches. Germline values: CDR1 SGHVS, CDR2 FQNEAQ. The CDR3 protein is CASSVDRGDNEQFF. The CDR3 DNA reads TGTGCCAGCAGTGTGGACAGGGGAGACAATGAGCAGTTCTTC.